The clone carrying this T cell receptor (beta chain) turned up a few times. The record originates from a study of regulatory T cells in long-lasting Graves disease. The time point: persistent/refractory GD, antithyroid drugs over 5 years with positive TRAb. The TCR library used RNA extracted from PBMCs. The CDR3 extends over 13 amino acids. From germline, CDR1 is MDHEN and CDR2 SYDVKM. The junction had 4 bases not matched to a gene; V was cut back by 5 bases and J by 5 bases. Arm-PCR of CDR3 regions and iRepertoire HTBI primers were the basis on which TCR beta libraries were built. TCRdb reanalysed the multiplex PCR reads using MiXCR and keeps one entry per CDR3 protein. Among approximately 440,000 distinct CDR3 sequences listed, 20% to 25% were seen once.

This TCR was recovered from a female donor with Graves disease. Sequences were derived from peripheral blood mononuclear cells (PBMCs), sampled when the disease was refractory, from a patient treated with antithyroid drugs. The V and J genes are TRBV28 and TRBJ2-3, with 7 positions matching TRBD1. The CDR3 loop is CASSRQGVDTQYF. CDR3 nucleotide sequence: TGTGCCAGCAGTAGGCAGGGGGTAGATACGCAGTATTTT.